Given below is one T cell receptor (beta chain) in context. This sample is part of a study of blood T cell repertoires in COVID-19. Trimming removed 4 bases at V and 4 bases at J, with 11 bases between. The CDR3 is made up of 13 amino acids. Germline CDR1 reads DFQATT; CDR2 reads SNEGSKA (reference sequence). Measured with immunoSEQ multiplex PCR; TCRdb has only the in-frame clones, and not every one. The table shows approximately 290,000 clones, with about 88% occurring only once. The chain has TRBV20-1 and TRBJ1-3; D uncertain. This receptor was identified in a woman between 55 and 75 years old with acute or convalescent COVID-19. Sequencing was done on a sample of peripheral blood. This CDR3 reads CSANERVGNTIYF. CDR3 coding DNA: TGCAGTGCTAATGAGAGGGTCGGAAACACCATATATTTT.